A selection of T cell receptor beta chains follows, all from one sample in a study of beta chain features in type 1 diabetes. Repertoires were generated with immunoSEQ multiplex PCR, while TCRdb's copy carries only in-frame clones and drops some. The sample has roughly 50,000 clones, around 40% seen once; the top ten hold more than 1.4%. The material sequenced was Tregs from blood. These receptor sequences come from a man younger than 45 with type 1 diabetes. Each CDR3 is given with its conserved first and last residue. Each record gives: V gene, J gene, clone size, D gene, CDR3 protein, CDR3 DNA. D genes are given only for firm matches. Clone sizes are given selectively: once, few, many, or a class where the clone is expanded.

v_call: TRBV5-5
j_call: TRBJ1-4
clone_size: few
d_call: TRBD1
cdr3_aa: CASSWDRGESVEKLFF
cdr3_nt: TGTGCCAGCAGCTGGGACAGGGGGGAGTCAGTTGAAAAACTGTTTTTT

v_call: TRBV5-1
j_call: TRBJ2-7
clone_size: -
d_call: TRBD2
cdr3_aa: CASSSTSGSYEQYF
cdr3_nt: TGCGCCAGCAGCTCAACTAGCGGGAGCTACGAGCAGTACTTC

v_call: TRBV6-1
j_call: TRBJ2-7
clone_size: few
d_call: -
cdr3_aa: CASSRHTPTYEQYF
cdr3_nt: TGTGCCAGCAGTAGACATACCCCTACCTACGAGCAGTACTTC

v_call: TRBV6-6
j_call: TRBJ1-5
clone_size: -
d_call: TRBD1
cdr3_aa: CASSYSNRGSNQPQHF
cdr3_nt: TGTGCCAGCAGTTACTCTAACAGGGGGAGCAATCAGCCCCAGCATTTT

v_call: TRBV7-9
j_call: TRBJ2-5
clone_size: -
d_call: -
cdr3_aa: CASSPRGETQYF
cdr3_nt: TGTGCCAGCAGCCCCCGAGGAGAGACCCAGTACTTC

v_call: TRBV28
j_call: TRBJ2-7
clone_size: few
d_call: TRBD1
cdr3_aa: CASSLGTEYEQYF
cdr3_nt: TGTGCCAGCAGTTTAGGGACAGAGTACGAGCAGTACTTC

v_call: TRBV7-8
j_call: TRBJ2-5
clone_size: -
d_call: TRBD2
cdr3_aa: CASSPWTSGRGGETQYF
cdr3_nt: TGTGCCAGCAGCCCGTGGACTAGCGGGAGAGGTGGAGAGACCCAGTACTTC

v_call: TRBV7-9
j_call: TRBJ2-3
clone_size: -
d_call: TRBD2
cdr3_aa: CASSPLAGGSSDTQYF
cdr3_nt: TGTGCCAGCAGCCCGCTAGCGGGAGGCTCCTCGGATACGCAGTATTTT

v_call: TRBV5-1
j_call: TRBJ2-2
clone_size: few
d_call: -
cdr3_aa: CASSLLGRIMDTGELFF
cdr3_nt: TGCGCCAGCAGCCTCCTAGGCCGAATTATGGACACCGGGGAGCTGTTTTTT

v_call: TRBV5-6
j_call: TRBJ2-5
clone_size: -
d_call: -
cdr3_aa: CASSLTGTETQYF
cdr3_nt: TGTGCCAGCAGCTTGACGGGAACAGAGACCCAGTACTTC

v_call: TRBV6-5
j_call: TRBJ2-3
clone_size: -
d_call: -
cdr3_aa: CASSYRLAEDTQYF
cdr3_nt: TGTGCCAGCAGTTACCGGCTAGCCGAGGATACGCAGTATTTT

v_call: TRBV6-6
j_call: TRBJ2-5
clone_size: -
d_call: TRBD1
cdr3_aa: CASRLQGEETQYF
cdr3_nt: TGTGCCAGCAGGCTGCAGGGGGAAGAGACCCAGTACTTC

v_call: TRBV28
j_call: TRBJ2-2
clone_size: -
d_call: -
cdr3_aa: CASSSPGTGNTGELFF
cdr3_nt: TGTGCCAGCAGTTCCCCCGGCACGGGGAACACCGGGGAGCTGTTTTTT

v_call: TRBV7-2
j_call: TRBJ2-3
clone_size: few
d_call: TRBD1
cdr3_aa: CASSFSRGTDTQYF
cdr3_nt: TGTGCCAGCAGCTTTAGCAGGGGGACAGATACGCAGTATTTT

v_call: TRBV5-1
j_call: TRBJ2-3
clone_size: once
d_call: -
cdr3_aa: CASGGVSQNTQYF
cdr3_nt: TGCGCCAGCGGAGGGGTGTCACAAAATACGCAGTATTTT

v_call: TRBV5-1
j_call: TRBJ2-4
clone_size: -
d_call: -
cdr3_aa: CASSLGLLAKNIQYF
cdr3_nt: TGCGCCAGCAGCTTGGGTCTCTTAGCCAAAAACATTCAGTACTTC

v_call: TRBV6-1
j_call: TRBJ2-2
clone_size: -
d_call: -
cdr3_aa: CAAFGGYDTGELFF
cdr3_nt: TGTGCCGCCTTTGGCGGGTACGACACCGGGGAGCTGTTTTTT

v_call: TRBV28
j_call: TRBJ2-7
clone_size: -
d_call: -
cdr3_aa: CASSLGGAVYEQYF
cdr3_nt: TGTGCCAGCAGTTTAGGTGGGGCGGTGTACGAGCAGTACTTC

v_call: TRBV6-5
j_call: TRBJ2-7
clone_size: -
d_call: -
cdr3_aa: CASSRDSNYEQYF
cdr3_nt: TGTGCCAGCAGCCGCGACAGTAACTACGAGCAGTACTTC

v_call: TRBV5-6
j_call: TRBJ1-2
clone_size: -
d_call: TRBD1
cdr3_aa: CASTLSAGGSWAGYTF
cdr3_nt: TGTGCCAGCACCCTTTCCGCAGGGGGCTCTTGGGCTGGCTACACCTTC

v_call: TRBV7-2
j_call: TRBJ2-3
clone_size: -
d_call: -
cdr3_aa: CASSLGQPSTDTQYF
cdr3_nt: TGTGCCAGCAGCTTAGGACAGCCTAGCACAGATACGCAGTATTTT

v_call: TRBV6-1
j_call: TRBJ2-7
clone_size: once
d_call: TRBD2
cdr3_aa: CASRRAGGSYEQYF
cdr3_nt: TGTGCCAGCAGACGAGCGGGAGGCTCCTACGAGCAGTACTTC

v_call: TRBV29-1
j_call: TRBJ2-5
clone_size: few
d_call: -
cdr3_aa: CSVSPGQETQYF
cdr3_nt: TGCAGCGTTTCGCCAGGGCAAGAGACCCAGTACTTC

v_call: TRBV10-3
j_call: TRBJ2-1
clone_size: -
d_call: TRBD2
cdr3_aa: CAISRAGEGYEQFF
cdr3_nt: TGTGCCATCAGTAGGGCGGGAGAGGGGTATGAGCAGTTCTTC

v_call: TRBV5-1
j_call: TRBJ2-3
clone_size: -
d_call: TRBD2
cdr3_aa: CASSLGFTSGGGDTQYF
cdr3_nt: TGCGCCAGCAGCTTGGGGTTTACTAGCGGAGGGGGAGATACGCAGTATTTT

v_call: TRBV30
j_call: TRBJ2-2
clone_size: few
d_call: TRBD2
cdr3_aa: CAWSEGLAGAGELFF
cdr3_nt: TGTGCCTGGAGTGAAGGACTAGCGGGAGCCGGGGAGCTGTTTTTT

v_call: TRBV11-2
j_call: TRBJ2-2
clone_size: -
d_call: -
cdr3_aa: CVSSQGQNTGELFF
cdr3_nt: TGTGTCAGCAGCCAGGGACAGAACACCGGGGAGCTGTTTTTT

v_call: TRBV28
j_call: TRBJ2-3
clone_size: -
d_call: -
cdr3_aa: CASSSPGLGTDTQYF
cdr3_nt: TGTGCCAGCAGTTCACCGGGACTTGGCACAGATACGCAGTATTTT

v_call: TRBV5-1
j_call: TRBJ1-2
clone_size: few
d_call: -
cdr3_aa: CASRPHFGDNYGYTF
cdr3_nt: TGCGCCAGCAGACCACACTTCGGGGATAACTATGGCTACACCTTC

v_call: TRBV15
j_call: TRBJ2-1
clone_size: -
d_call: TRBD2
cdr3_aa: CATSITSGRAGEQFF
cdr3_nt: TGTGCCACCAGCATAACTAGCGGGAGGGCCGGGGAGCAGTTCTTC

v_call: TRBV7-3
j_call: TRBJ1-2
clone_size: -
d_call: TRBD1
cdr3_aa: CASSPSPGTANYGYTF
cdr3_nt: TGTGCCAGCAGCCCCTCCCCAGGGACAGCTAACTATGGCTACACCTTC

v_call: TRBV12-2
j_call: TRBJ2-2
clone_size: few
d_call: -
cdr3_aa: CASRLPPSTDTSGRNTGELFF
cdr3_nt: TGTGCAAGTCGCTTACCGCCCTCAACCGATACTAGCGGGAGGAACACCGGGGAGCTGTTTTTT

v_call: TRBV7-9
j_call: TRBJ2-7
clone_size: few
d_call: TRBD2
cdr3_aa: CASSLLAGAYEQYF
cdr3_nt: TGTGCCAGCAGCTTATTAGCGGGGGCCTACGAGCAGTACTTC

v_call: TRBV18
j_call: TRBJ2-1
clone_size: -
d_call: -
cdr3_aa: CASSPRGGRMSSYNEQFF
cdr3_nt: TGTGCCAGCTCACCTCGAGGGGGACGCATGAGCTCCTACAATGAGCAGTTCTTC

v_call: TRBV27
j_call: TRBJ1-5
clone_size: once
d_call: -
cdr3_aa: CASSLLGRDSYSNQPQHF
cdr3_nt: TGTGCCAGCAGTTTATTGGGACGGGACTCATATAGCAATCAGCCCCAGCATTTT

v_call: TRBV5-4
j_call: TRBJ2-2
clone_size: -
d_call: TRBD2
cdr3_aa: CASSLGLAGDTGELFF
cdr3_nt: TGTGCCAGCAGCTTGGGGCTAGCGGGAGACACCGGGGAGCTGTTTTTT

v_call: TRBV4-1
j_call: TRBJ2-1
clone_size: -
d_call: -
cdr3_aa: CASSQGDSLYTEQFF
cdr3_nt: TGCGCCAGCAGCCAAGGGGACTCCCTATATACAGAGCAGTTCTTC

v_call: TRBV5-1
j_call: TRBJ1-2
clone_size: -
d_call: -
cdr3_aa: CASSRSGEGYGYTF
cdr3_nt: TGCGCCAGCAGCAGATCAGGGGAGGGCTATGGCTACACCTTC

v_call: TRBV30
j_call: TRBJ2-5
clone_size: -
d_call: TRBD2
cdr3_aa: CAWSVTSAETQYF
cdr3_nt: TGTGCCTGGAGTGTGACTAGCGCAGAGACCCAGTACTTC

v_call: TRBV27
j_call: TRBJ1-5
clone_size: once
d_call: -
cdr3_aa: CASGDRAAPYSNQPQHF
cdr3_nt: TGTGCCAGCGGAGACCGCGCAGCGCCTTATAGCAATCAGCCCCAGCATTTT

v_call: TRBV5-5
j_call: TRBJ1-5
clone_size: -
d_call: -
cdr3_aa: CASSFRGQPQHF
cdr3_nt: TGTGCCAGCAGCTTCAGGGGTCAGCCCCAGCATTTT

v_call: TRBV11-1
j_call: TRBJ1-5
clone_size: -
d_call: -
cdr3_aa: CASSAGRSQPQHF
cdr3_nt: TGTGCCAGCAGCGCCGGTAGGAGTCAGCCCCAGCATTTT

v_call: TRBV28
j_call: TRBJ2-7
clone_size: -
d_call: TRBD2
cdr3_aa: CASSMGLAGINEQYF
cdr3_nt: TGTGCCAGCAGTATGGGACTAGCGGGGATCAACGAGCAGTACTTC

v_call: TRBV28
j_call: TRBJ2-3
clone_size: -
d_call: TRBD2
cdr3_aa: CASTDQRAGGPDTQYF
cdr3_nt: TGTGCCAGCACAGACCAGAGGGCGGGAGGGCCAGATACGCAGTATTTT

v_call: TRBV29-1
j_call: TRBJ2-1
clone_size: few
d_call: TRBD2
cdr3_aa: CSVGEASGSRNEQFF
cdr3_nt: TGCAGCGTTGGAGAGGCTAGCGGGAGTCGCAATGAGCAGTTCTTC

v_call: TRBV6-1
j_call: TRBJ1-2
clone_size: once
d_call: TRBD1
cdr3_aa: CASSERDRERDYGYTF
cdr3_nt: TGTGCCAGCAGTGAACGGGACAGAGAACGGGACTATGGCTACACCTTC

v_call: TRBV5-1
j_call: TRBJ2-3
clone_size: -
d_call: -
cdr3_aa: CASSLQVSTDTQYF
cdr3_nt: TGCGCCAGCAGCTTGCAGGTCAGCACAGATACGCAGTATTTT

v_call: TRBV29-1
j_call: TRBJ2-7
clone_size: few
d_call: TRBD1
cdr3_aa: CSPNRGQVYEQYF
cdr3_nt: TGCAGCCCCAATAGGGGACAGGTCTACGAGCAGTACTTC

v_call: TRBV28
j_call: TRBJ1-4
clone_size: few
d_call: TRBD1
cdr3_aa: CASSFQGASEKLFF
cdr3_nt: TGTGCCAGCAGTTTCCAGGGGGCAAGTGAAAAACTGTTTTTT

v_call: TRBV7-2
j_call: TRBJ2-1
clone_size: -
d_call: TRBD2
cdr3_aa: CASSLVASGNNEQFF
cdr3_nt: TGTGCCAGCAGCTTAGTGGCTAGCGGGAACAATGAGCAGTTCTTC